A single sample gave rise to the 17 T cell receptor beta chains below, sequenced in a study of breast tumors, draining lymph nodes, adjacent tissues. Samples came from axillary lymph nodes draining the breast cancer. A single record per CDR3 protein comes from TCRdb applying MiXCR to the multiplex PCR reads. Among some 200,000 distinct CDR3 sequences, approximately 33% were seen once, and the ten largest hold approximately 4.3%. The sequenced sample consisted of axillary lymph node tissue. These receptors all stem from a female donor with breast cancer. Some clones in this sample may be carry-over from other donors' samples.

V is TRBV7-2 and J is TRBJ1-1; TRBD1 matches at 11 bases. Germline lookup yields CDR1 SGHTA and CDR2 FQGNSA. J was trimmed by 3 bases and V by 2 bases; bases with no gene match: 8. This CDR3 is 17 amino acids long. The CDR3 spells CASSLLGQGARDTEAFF. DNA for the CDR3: TGTGCCAGCAGCTTATTAGGACAGGGGGCTCGGGACACTGAAGCTTTCTTT.

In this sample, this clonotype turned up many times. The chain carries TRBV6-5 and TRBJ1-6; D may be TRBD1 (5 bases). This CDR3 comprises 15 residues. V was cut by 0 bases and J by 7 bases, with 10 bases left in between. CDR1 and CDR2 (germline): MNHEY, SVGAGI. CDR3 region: CASSYSLQGNSPLHF. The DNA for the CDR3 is TGTGCCAGCAGTTACTCGCTCCAGGGCAATTCACCCCTCCACTTT.

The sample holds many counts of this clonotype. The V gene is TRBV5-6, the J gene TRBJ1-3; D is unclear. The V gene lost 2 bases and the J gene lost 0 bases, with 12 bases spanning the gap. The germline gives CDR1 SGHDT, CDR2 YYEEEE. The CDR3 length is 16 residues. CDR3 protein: CASSFLGRRSGNTIYF. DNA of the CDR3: TGTGCCAGCAGCTTCCTCGGACGGCGCTCTGGAAACACCATATATTTT. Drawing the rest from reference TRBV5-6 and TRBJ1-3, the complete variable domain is DAGVTQSPTHLIKTRGQQVTLRCSPKSGHDTVSWYQQALGQGPQFIFQYYEEEERQRGNFPDRFSGHQFPNYSSELNVNALLLGDSALYLCASSFLGRRSGNTIYFGEGSWLTVV.

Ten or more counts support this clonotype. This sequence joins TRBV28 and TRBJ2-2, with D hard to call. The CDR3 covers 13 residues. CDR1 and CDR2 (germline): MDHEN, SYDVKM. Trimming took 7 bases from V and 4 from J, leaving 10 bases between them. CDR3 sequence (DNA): TGTGCCAGCATGCAGTCTTCCACCGGGGAGCTGTTTTTT. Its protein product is CASMQSSTGELFF. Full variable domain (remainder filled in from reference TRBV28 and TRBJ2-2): DVKVTQSSRYLVKRTGEKVFLECVQDMDHENMFWYRQDPGLGLRLIYFSYDVKMKEKGDIPEGYSVSREKKERFSLILESASTNQTSMYLCASMQSSTGELFFGEGSRLTVL.

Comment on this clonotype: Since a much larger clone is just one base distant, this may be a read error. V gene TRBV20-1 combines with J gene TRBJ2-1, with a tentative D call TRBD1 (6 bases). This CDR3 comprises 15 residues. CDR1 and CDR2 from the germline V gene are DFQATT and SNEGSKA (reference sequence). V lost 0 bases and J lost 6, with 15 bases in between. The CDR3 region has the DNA TGCAGTGCTAGAGATGGCCGTAGGGGGACCAATGAGCAGTTCTTC. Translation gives CSARDGRRGTNEQFF.

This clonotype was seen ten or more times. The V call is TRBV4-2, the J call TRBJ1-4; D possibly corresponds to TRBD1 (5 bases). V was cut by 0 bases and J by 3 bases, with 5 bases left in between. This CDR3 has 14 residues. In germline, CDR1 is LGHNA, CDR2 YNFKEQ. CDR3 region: CASSQEGANEKLFF. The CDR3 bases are TGTGCCAGCAGCCAAGAGGGGGCTAATGAAAAACTGTTTTTT.

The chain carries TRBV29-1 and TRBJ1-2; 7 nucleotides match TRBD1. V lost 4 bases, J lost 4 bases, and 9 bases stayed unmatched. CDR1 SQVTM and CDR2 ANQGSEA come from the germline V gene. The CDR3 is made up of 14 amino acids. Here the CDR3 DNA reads TGCAGCGTTGTCTTTGGACAGGTGATCTATGGCTACACCTTC. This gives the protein CSVVFGQVIYGYTF.

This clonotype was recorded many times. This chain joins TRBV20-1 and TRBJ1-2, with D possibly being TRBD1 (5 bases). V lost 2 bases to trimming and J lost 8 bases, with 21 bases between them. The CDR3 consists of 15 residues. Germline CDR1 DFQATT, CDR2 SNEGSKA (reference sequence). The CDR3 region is CSARTSTGYAGGYTF. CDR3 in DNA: TGCAGTGCTAGAACCTCAACAGGATATGCTGGGGGCTACACCTTC.

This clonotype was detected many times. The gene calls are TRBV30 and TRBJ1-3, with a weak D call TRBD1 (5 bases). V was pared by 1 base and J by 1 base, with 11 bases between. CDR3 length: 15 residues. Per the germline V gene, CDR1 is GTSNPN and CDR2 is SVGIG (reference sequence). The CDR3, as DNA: TGTGCCTGGAGTGCCGTGGGGGTGTCTGGAAACACCATATATTTT. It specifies CAWSAVGVSGNTIYF.

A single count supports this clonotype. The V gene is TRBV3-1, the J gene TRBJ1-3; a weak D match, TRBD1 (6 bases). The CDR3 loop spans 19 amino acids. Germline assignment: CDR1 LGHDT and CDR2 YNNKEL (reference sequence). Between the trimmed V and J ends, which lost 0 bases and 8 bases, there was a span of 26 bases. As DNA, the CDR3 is TGTGCCAGCAGCCAAGAGCTAGGGGGGGGCACTAACTATGGCTACACCATATATTTT. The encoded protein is CASSQELGGGTNYGYTIYF.

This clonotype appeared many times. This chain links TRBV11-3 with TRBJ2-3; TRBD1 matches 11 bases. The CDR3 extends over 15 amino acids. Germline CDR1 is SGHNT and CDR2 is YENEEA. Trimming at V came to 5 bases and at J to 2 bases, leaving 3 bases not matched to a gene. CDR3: CASSGQGADTDTQYF. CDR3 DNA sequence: TGTGCCAGCAGCGGACAGGGGGCGGACACAGATACGCAGTATTTT.

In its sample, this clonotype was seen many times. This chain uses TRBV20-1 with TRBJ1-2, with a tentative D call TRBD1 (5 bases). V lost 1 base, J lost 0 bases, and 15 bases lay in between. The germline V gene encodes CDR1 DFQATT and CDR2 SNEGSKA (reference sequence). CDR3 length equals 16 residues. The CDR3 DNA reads TGCAGTGCTAGAGTGTCCGGGGGGTCTGCTAACTATGGCTACACCTTC. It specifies CSARVSGGSANYGYTF.

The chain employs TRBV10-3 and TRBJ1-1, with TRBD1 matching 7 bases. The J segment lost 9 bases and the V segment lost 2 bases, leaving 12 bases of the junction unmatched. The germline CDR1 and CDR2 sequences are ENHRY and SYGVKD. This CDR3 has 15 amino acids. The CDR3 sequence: CAISEPTTGTEQAFF. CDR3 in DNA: TGTGCCATCAGTGAGCCCACCACGGGGACAGAGCAAGCTTTCTTT.

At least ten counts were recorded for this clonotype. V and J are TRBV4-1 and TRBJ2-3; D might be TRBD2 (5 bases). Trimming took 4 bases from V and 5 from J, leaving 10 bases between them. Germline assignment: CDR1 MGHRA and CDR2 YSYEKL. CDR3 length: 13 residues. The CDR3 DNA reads TGCGCCAGCAGCCTTTACGGAGGAGATACGCAGTATTTT. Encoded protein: CASSLYGGDTQYF.

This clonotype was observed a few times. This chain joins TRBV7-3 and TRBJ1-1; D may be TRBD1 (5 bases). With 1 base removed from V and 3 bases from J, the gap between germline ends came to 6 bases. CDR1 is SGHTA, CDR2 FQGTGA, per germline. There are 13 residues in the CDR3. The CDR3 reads CASSLRGDTEAFF. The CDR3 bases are TGTGCCAGCAGCTTAAGAGGGGACACTGAAGCTTTCTTT.

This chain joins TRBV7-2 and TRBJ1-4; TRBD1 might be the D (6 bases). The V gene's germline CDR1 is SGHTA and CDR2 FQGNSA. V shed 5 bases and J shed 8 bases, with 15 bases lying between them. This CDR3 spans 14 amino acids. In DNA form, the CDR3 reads TGTGCCAGCAGCCCCCAGGGGATGGGCGAAAAACTGTTTTTT. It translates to CASSPQGMGEKLFF.

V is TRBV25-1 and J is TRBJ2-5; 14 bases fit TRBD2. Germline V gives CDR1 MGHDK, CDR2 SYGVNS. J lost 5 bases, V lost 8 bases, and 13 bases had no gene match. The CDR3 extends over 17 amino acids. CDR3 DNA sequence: TGTGCCAGCGGCACATCCGGGACTAGCGGGGGTGTGGAGACCCAGTACTTC. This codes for CASGTSGTSGGVETQYF.